The rows below give T cell receptor beta chains drawn from one sample of a study of metastatic and nonmetastatic thyroid tumors. TCRdb re-analyzed the PCR reads using MiXCR. The sample comprises 6,000 or so clones, about 27% of which are singletons, and about 20% rests with the top ten. Input material: adjacent normal tissue. The origin of the receptors is a female donor with papillary thyroid cancer or a benign thyroid nodule (not recorded which). Some clones in this sample may be carry-over from other donors' samples. CDR3s include the opening cysteine and the closing phenylalanine or tryptophan. The D gene is left open where the match is weak. Size is stated for part of the rows, as once, few or many counts, or as a class when the clone is expanded.

clone_size j_call d_call v_call cdr3_aa cdr3_nt
many TRBJ1-4 NA TRBV7-9 CASSLGAEGEKLFF TGTGCCAGCAGCTTAGGGGCCGAAGGCGAAAAACTGTTTTTT
few TRBJ1-5 TRBD1 TRBV28 CASRGGGLNQPQHF TGTGCCAGCAGGGGAGGGGGCCTAAATCAGCCCCAGCATTTT
NA TRBJ2-6 TRBD1 TRBV6-1 CASSVGQGTGANVLTF TGTGCCAGCAGTGTTGGACAGGGGACCGGGGCCAACGTCCTGACTTTC
few TRBJ2-3 TRBD2 TRBV5-1 CASSLGLAGSFPDTQYF TGCGCCAGCAGCTTGGGACTAGCGGGATCCTTTCCTGATACGCAGTATTTT
NA TRBJ2-7 TRBD2 TRBV20-1 CSARVAGGPSYEQYF TGCAGTGCTAGGGTAGCGGGAGGGCCCTCCTACGAGCAGTACTTC
few TRBJ1-1 TRBD1 TRBV6-1 CASSGRDRGKYTEAFF TGTGCCAGCAGTGGCCGGGACAGGGGCAAGTACACTGAAGCTTTCTTT
many TRBJ2-3 NA TRBV11-2 CASSPTTDTQYF TGTGCCAGCAGCCCAACTACAGATACGCAGTATTTT
medium-sized TRBJ2-5 NA TRBV2 CASSGRRLQETQYF TGTGCCAGCAGTGGTCGGAGACTCCAAGAGACCCAGTACTTC
many TRBJ2-3 TRBD2 TRBV4-2 CASSQDRTSGDLSTDTQYF TGTGCCAGCAGCCAAGATCGCACTAGCGGGGACCTTAGCACAGATACGCAGTATTTT
large TRBJ2-1 NA TRBV19 CASRTDSSSYNEQFF TGTGCCAGTAGAACGGACTCCAGCTCCTACAATGAGCAGTTCTTC